This T cell receptor beta chain was sequenced in a study of T cells in Graves' hyperthyroidism and ophthalmopathy. Study-wide context: It was at initial diagnosis, before any treatment, that peripheral blood was collected. Study-level points and caveats: For ophthalmopathy, model prediction preceded onset by a median about six months.

V lost 0 bases and J 3 bases, leaving 15 bases between the germline ends. In germline, CDR1 is GTSNPN, CDR2 SVGIG (reference sequence). The CDR3 is 16 amino acids. Amplified TCR beta CDR3 regions derived from RNA transcripts. The HTBI primer set was used in a first-round RT-PCR of the TCR CDR3. Each CDR3 protein gets one entry after TCRdb re-called the multiplex PCR reads with MiXCR. The data contain about 410,000 distinct CDR3 sequences, under 15% of them singletons. This clonotype was counted many times. No antigen is known for it. Ophthalmopathy patients all had a Clinical Activity Score of at least 3, a NOSPECS grade of at least 4 and disease under 3 months old. Clinical symptoms, serum thyroxine, TRAb, thyroid ultrasound and orbital computed tomography informed diagnoses.

The sequencing sample was made of blood. This chain joins TRBV30 and TRBJ2-4; D is possibly TRBD1 (5 bases). The sequence was collected from a man aged 18 to 29 with Graves' ophthalmopathy. The CDR3 sequence is CAWSVGRGFGKNIQYF. CDR3 nucleotide sequence: TGTGCCTGGAGTGTTGGTAGGGGATTCGGCAAAAACATTCAGTACTTC.